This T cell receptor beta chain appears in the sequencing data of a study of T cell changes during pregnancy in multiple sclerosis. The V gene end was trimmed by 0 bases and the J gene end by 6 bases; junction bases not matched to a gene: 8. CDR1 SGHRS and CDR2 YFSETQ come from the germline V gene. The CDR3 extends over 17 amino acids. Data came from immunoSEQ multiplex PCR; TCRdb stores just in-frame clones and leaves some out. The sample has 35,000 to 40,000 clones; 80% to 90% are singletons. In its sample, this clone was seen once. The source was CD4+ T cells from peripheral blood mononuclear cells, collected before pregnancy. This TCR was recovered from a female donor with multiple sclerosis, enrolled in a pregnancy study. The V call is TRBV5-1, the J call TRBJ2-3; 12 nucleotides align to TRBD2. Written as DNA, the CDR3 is TGCGCCAGCAGCTTGGTGACTAGCGGGAGTGCGGTCGATACGCAGTATTTT. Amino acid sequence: CASSLVTSGSAVDTQYF.